The T cell receptor (beta chain) under discussion was sequenced for a study of regulatory T cells in long-lasting Graves disease. Study-level points and caveats: There was favoring of TRBV28, TRBJ1-2 and TRBJ2-5 in persistent disease.

This CDR3 is built from 15 residues. Trimming took off 8 bases at V and 7 bases at J, with 20 bases between the two ends. CDR1 and CDR2 (germline): SEHNR, FQNEAQ (reference sequence). The time point is: newly diagnosed GD, antithyroid drugs for less than 3 months. Making the TCR library involved RNA that had been extracted from PBMCs. Sequencing libraries for TCR beta were prepared with iRepertoire HTBI primers and Arm-PCR of CDR3 regions. TCRdb reprocessed the multiplex PCR reads with MiXCR, giving one entry per CDR3 protein. Among fewer than 500,000 distinct CDR3 sequences listed, about a sixth were seen once. This clonotype came up a few times. Its antigen remains unidentified. These same data were also listed under a study on T cells in Graves' hyperthyroidism and ophthalmopathy. As that report states: With the HTBI primer set, the TCR CDR3 went through a first round of RT-PCR.

The chain recombines TRBV7-9 with TRBJ2-2, with D tentatively TRBD2 (7 bases). The receptor was derived from a man in his forties with Graves disease. The specimen comprised peripheral blood mononuclear cells (PBMCs), sampled at new diagnosis, from a patient treated with antithyroid drugs. This CDR3 reads CASLLVGGPSGELFF. CDR3 sequence (DNA): TGTGCCAGCCTTCTTGTGGGGGGGCCGAGCGGGGAGCTGTTTTTT.